This paragraph covers one T cell receptor beta chain sequence. The antigen remains unidentified. This record belongs to a study of T cell repertoires in cytomegalovirus infection. As for the study in general: Peptides in the study included HLA-C-restricted and HLA-B-restricted CMV epitopes. Public TCR beta signatures provided an indication of both CMV infection and a matching HLA type.

Each CDR3 protein gets one entry after TCRdb re-called the reads with MiXCR. The table includes 650,000 to 900,000 distinct CDR3 sequences, about 33% detected once. The germline V gene encodes CDR1 SEHNR and CDR2 FQNEAQ (reference sequence). V dropped 3 bases and J dropped 6; count of bases not matched to a gene: 2. This CDR3 contains 13 residues. Whole-study findings and limits: Clonotype analysis showed dominance of the ex vivo response by HLA-C-restricted CMV-specific TCR beta clonotypes.

The TCR comes from a human donor in good health (CMV status not recorded). Some clones in this sample may be carry-over from other donors' samples. Sample: cultured CD8+ T cells from PBMCs, taken from culture after CMV antigen stimulation. The genes are TRBV7-9 and TRBJ2-3; TRBD1 matches 8 bases. The CDR3 DNA is TGTGCCAGCAGCTTGGGACAGGCCGATACGCAGTATTTT. As protein: CASSLGQADTQYF.